In this sample, the clone carrying this TCR beta chain turned up a few times. Its antigen is still unknown. Unfractionated PBMC were spiked with known numbers of KT2 clone cells. Fixed numbers of PBMC received varying amounts of KT2 cells. These data are taken from a study of quantifying T cell responses using KT2 cells. As for the study in general: RNA was reverse transcribed with TCR alpha and beta constant-region primers.

An oligo carrying a UMI was ligated to the cDNA 3' end. The first PCR ran approximately 4 cycles with an equimolar RC1.1 and RC1.2 beta primer mix. TCRdb re-called the UMI-ligation and nested PCR reads with MiXCR, one entry per CDR3 protein. The table shows about 33,000 distinct CDR3 sequences, with 9% to 12% occurring only once. Study conclusions and caveats: The number of KT2 alpha and beta sequences was a linear function of input KT2 cells.

The V gene's germline CDR1 is SGHTA and CDR2 FQGNSA. V lost 5 bases and J 2 bases, leaving 10 bases between the germline ends. The CDR3 length is 13 residues. Sequencing input: PBMCs spiked with cells of the T cell clone KT2. The chain recombines TRBV7-2 with TRBJ2-7, with a weak D call TRBD2 (6 bases). The receptor comes from a human donor. CDR3 protein: CASSAGPAYEQYF. Here the CDR3 DNA reads TGTGCCAGCAGCGCGGGACCTGCCTACGAGCAGTACTTC.